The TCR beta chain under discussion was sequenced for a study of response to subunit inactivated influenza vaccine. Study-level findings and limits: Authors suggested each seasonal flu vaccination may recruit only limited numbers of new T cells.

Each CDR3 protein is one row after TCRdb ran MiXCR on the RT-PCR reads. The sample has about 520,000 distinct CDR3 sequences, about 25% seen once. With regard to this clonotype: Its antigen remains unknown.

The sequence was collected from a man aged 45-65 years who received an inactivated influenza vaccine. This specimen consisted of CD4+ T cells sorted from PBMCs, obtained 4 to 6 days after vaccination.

The CDR3, as DNA: TGCGCCGGGAGGAACGGAACCCGATACACAGATACGCAGTATTTT. Amino acids: CAGRNGTRYTDTQYF. The chain employs TRBV23-1 and TRBJ2-3, with a possible D match to TRBD2 (6 bases). TRBV23-1 is designated an ORF whose function remains uncertain. V lost 11 bases and J 2 bases, leaving 20 bases between the germline ends. This CDR3 is built from 15 residues.